The 5 T cell receptor beta chains in this list originate from one sample, sequenced in a study of T cell repertoires in cytomegalovirus infection. In TCRdb, the reads were re-called with MiXCR into one record per CDR3 protein. The table shows some 400,000 distinct CDR3 sequences, with approximately 18% occurring only once. Specimen: PBMCs. Receptors were obtained from a human donor in good health (CMV status not recorded). Some clones in this sample may be carry-over from other donors' samples.

The V gene is TRBV10-3, the J gene TRBJ2-3; 9 positions agree with TRBD2. CDR1 is ENHRY, CDR2 SYGVKD, per germline. The CDR3 has 16 residues. The J segment lost 6 bases and the V segment lost 8 bases, leaving 15 bases of the junction unmatched. The CDR3 bases are TGTGCCATCTCTGGAAGGGGGCGGGAGGGGGCCGATACGCAGTATTTT. This translates into CAISGRGREGADTQYF.

The chain uses TRBV15 and TRBJ2-1; D ambiguous. Germline V gives CDR1 LNHNV, CDR2 YYDKDF (reference sequence). CDR3 length equals 14 residues. Trimming stripped 5 bases from V and 2 bases from J, with 10 bases between. DNA for the CDR3: TGTGCCACCAGCGTTGAGCTAACCTACAATGAGCAGTTCTTC. Protein product: CATSVELTYNEQFF.

The V call is TRBV5-3, the J call TRBJ1-2; 7 bases align to TRBD1. TRBV5-3 is placed among ORFs of uncertain function. The CDR3 extends over 14 amino acids. V was pared by 8 bases and J by 3 bases, with 10 bases of the junction left unmatched. CDR3 nucleotides: TGTGCCAGCCGAGACAGGGCCTCCGACTATGGCTACACCTTC. It is translated as CASRDRASDYGYTF.

This clonotype was recorded many times. The chain combines TRBV7-2 with TRBJ2-5; D is possibly TRBD1 or TRBD2 (5 bases each). Trimming cost V 1 base and J 5 bases, with 14 bases left between them. CDR3 length: 15 amino acids. Germline CDR1 is SGHTA and CDR2 is FQGNSA. CDR3 protein: CASSLDAGAWETQYF. The CDR3 DNA follows: TGTGCCAGCAGCTTAGACGCCGGGGCGTGGGAGACCCAGTACTTC. Filled out from reference TRBV7-2 and TRBJ2-5, the complete variable domain reads GAGVSQSPSNKVTEKGKDVELRCDPISGHTALYWYRQSLGQGLEFLIYFQGNSAPDKSGLPSDRFSAERTGGSVSTLTIQRTQQEDSAVYLCASSLDAGAWETQYFGPGTRLLVL.

The gene calls are TRBV12-3 or TRBV12-4 and TRBJ1-1; 10 bases line up with TRBD1. Trimming removed 2 bases from V and 4 bases from J; junction bases left unmatched: 7. The length of the CDR3 is 16 residues. CDR3 DNA sequence: TGTGCCAGCAGTTTATTGTGGGACAGGGGATCCACTGAAGCTTTCTTT. Residues: CASSLLWDRGSTEAFF.